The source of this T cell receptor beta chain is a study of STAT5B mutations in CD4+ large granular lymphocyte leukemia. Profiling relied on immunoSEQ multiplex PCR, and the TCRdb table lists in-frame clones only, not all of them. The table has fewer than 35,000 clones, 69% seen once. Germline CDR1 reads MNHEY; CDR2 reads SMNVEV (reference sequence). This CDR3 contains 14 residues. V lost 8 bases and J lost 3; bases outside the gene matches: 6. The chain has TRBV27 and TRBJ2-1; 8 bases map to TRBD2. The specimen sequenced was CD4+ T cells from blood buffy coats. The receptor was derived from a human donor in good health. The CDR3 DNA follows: TGTGCCAGCGGTCCTAGCGGGCGCTACAATGAGCAGTTCTTC. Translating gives CASGPSGRYNEQFF.